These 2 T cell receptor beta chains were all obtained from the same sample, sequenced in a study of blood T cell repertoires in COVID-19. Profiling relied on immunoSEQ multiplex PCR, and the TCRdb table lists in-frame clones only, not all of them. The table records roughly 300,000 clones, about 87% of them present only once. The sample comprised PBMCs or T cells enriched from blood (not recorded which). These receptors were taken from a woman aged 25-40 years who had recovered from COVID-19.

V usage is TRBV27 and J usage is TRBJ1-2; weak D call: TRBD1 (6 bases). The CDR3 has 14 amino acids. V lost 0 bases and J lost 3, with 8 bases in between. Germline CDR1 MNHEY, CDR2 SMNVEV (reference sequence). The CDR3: CASSLSQGYYGYTF. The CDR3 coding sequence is TGTGCCAGCAGTTTATCACAGGGATACTATGGCTACACCTTC.

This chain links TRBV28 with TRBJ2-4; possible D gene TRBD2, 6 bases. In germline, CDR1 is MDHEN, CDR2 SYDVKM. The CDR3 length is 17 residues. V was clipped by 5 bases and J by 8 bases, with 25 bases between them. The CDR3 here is CASSGRGGETTWDIQYF. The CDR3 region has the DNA TGTGCCAGCAGTGGACGGGGCGGGGAAACCACCTGGGACATTCAGTACTTC.